This entry concerns a single T cell receptor beta chain. This CDR3 spans 14 amino acids. Germline V gene lookup returns CDR1 SGHTS and CDR2 YDEGEE. The ends lost 4 bases at V and 5 bases at J; junction bases unmatched: 2. This sample was taken from a study of blood T cell repertoires in COVID-19. The assay was immunoSEQ multiplex PCR, and TCRdb's table has in-frame clones only and misses some. The table shows approximately 310,000 clones, with approximately 91% occurring only once. The sequencing input was PBMCs or T cells enriched from blood (not recorded which). The chain recombines TRBV5-8 with TRBJ2-5; 13 bases align to TRBD2. The TCR sequence derives from a man aged 60 to 75 who had recovered from COVID-19. Here the CDR3 reads CASSRTSGSETQYF. In nucleotides, the CDR3 is TGTGCCAGCAGCCGGACTAGCGGGAGTGAGACCCAGTACTTC.